This TCR beta chain was sequenced during a study of CD8+CD57+ T cells in acquired aplastic anemia. Study summary: DNA from sorted CD4+ and CD8+ cells averaged roughly 3.2 ug.

The CDR3 covers 12 residues. V was clipped by 4 bases and J by 11 bases; unmatched bases: 7. Germline lookup yields CDR1 SGHVS and CDR2 FQNEAQ. Selection for sequencing was limited to patients who had shown CD8+CD57+ cell expansion by flow cytometry. General study results and limits: Roughly 30 CD8+ CDR3 sequences occurred in both the patients and the controls.

Profiling of TCR beta VDJ combinations and CDR3 sequences used genomic DNA as template. TCRdb re-analysed the reads in MiXCR, keeping a single row per CDR3 protein. Here the sample spans 150,000 to 200,000 distinct CDR3 sequences, less than 60% being singletons. Details on this clonotype: Its cognate antigen is unknown.

The rearrangement links TRBV7-8 to TRBJ1-1, with 7 nucleotides matching TRBD1. The sequence was collected from a human donor with aplastic anemia. The material sequenced was sorted CD4+, CD8+, or CD8+CD57+ T cells (not recorded which) from PBMCs. The CDR3 DNA sequence: TGTGCCAGCAGCTACCGGACAGGTCGGGCTTTCTTT. Its translation: CASSYRTGRAFF.